Sequencing of this T cell receptor (beta chain) was carried out in a study of Graves' ophthalmopathy and Graves' hyperthyroidism. Study results and caveats: The model forecast ophthalmopathy progression, reaching roughly 65% sensitivity and 72% to 75% specificity.

Germline V gene lookup returns CDR1 MNHNS and CDR2 SASEGT. CDR3 length: 13 amino acids. V was shortened by 5 bases and J by 5 bases, with 12 bases between the two germline ends. TCR beta CDR3 regions were amplified from RNA transcripts. First-round RT-PCR with HTBI primers preceded a second-round multiplex PCR. TCRdb recomputed calls from the multiplex PCR reads with MiXCR, one row per CDR3 protein. The sample contains 300,000 to 350,000 distinct CDR3 sequences, under 20% of which appear only once. This clonotype was detected many times. Its antigen is undetermined. Sequenced material: peripheral blood. The V gene is TRBV6-1, the J gene TRBJ2-5; D is undetermined. This receptor was identified in an adult man with Graves' ophthalmopathy. The CDR3 DNA reads as TGTGCCAGCAGTCTTTTTGGTGGGGAGACCCAGTACTTC. This translates into CASSLFGGETQYF.